Each of the 5 T cell receptor beta chains below was sequenced from the same sample in a study of blood T cells in healthy people across ages. Sample-barcoded 5' priming and a J-beta primer mix drove a second PCR of 7 to 11 cycles. Each CDR3 protein is one row after TCRdb ran MiXCR on the 5' RACE reads. Here the sample spans around 800,000 distinct CDR3 sequences, around 62% being singletons. The sequenced sample consisted of blood. The source is a man aged 30-40 years in good health.

V and J are TRBV2 and TRBJ2-1; D not resolved. Germline CDR1 SNHLY, CDR2 FYNNEI. Trimming removed 2 bases at V and 4 bases at J, with 6 bases between. The CDR3 sequence is 13 residues long. The CDR3 loop reads CASSENTYNEQFF. Here the CDR3 DNA reads TGTGCCAGCAGTGAAAACACTTACAATGAGCAGTTCTTC.

The V and J genes are TRBV4-3 and TRBJ1-6; 8 bases align to TRBD1. The CDR3 runs to 17 residues. V lost 4 bases and J lost 3; bases outside the gene matches: 8. Per germline, CDR1 LGHNA and CDR2 YSLEER. The CDR3 here is CASSRRTGSDYNSPLHF. In nucleotides, the CDR3 is TGCGCCAGCAGCCGACGGACAGGGTCCGACTATAATTCACCCCTCCACTTT.

This chain uses TRBV3-1 with TRBJ1-2, with 8 bases aligning to TRBD1. J lost 6 bases, V lost 2 bases, and 2 bases had no gene match. This CDR3 contains 13 residues. Germline V gene data show CDR1 as LGHDT and CDR2 as YNNKEL (reference sequence). CDR3 sequence: CASSQQGANGYTF. CDR3 coding DNA: TGTGCCAGCAGCCAACAGGGGGCGAATGGCTACACCTTC.

CDR3 in amino acids: CSVEASGVETQYF. The CDR3 DNA reads as TGCAGCGTTGAAGCTAGCGGGGTGGAGACCCAGTACTTC. This rearrangement joins TRBV29-1 to TRBJ2-5; 9 bases agree with TRBD2. J lost 5 bases, V lost 1 base, and 2 bases had no gene match. This CDR3 is 13 amino acids long. In germline, CDR1 is SQVTM, CDR2 ANQGSEA.

The CDR3 sequence is CASMEGSSYNEQFF. The CDR3 region has the DNA TGTGCCAGCATGGAGGGGAGCTCCTACAATGAGCAGTTCTTC. V and J are TRBV2 and TRBJ2-1; possible D gene TRBD2, 6 bases. The V end was cut by 7 bases, the J end by 0 bases, with 10 bases between. This CDR3 is built from 14 residues. Germline V gives CDR1 SNHLY, CDR2 FYNNEI.